This T cell receptor (beta chain) emerged from a study of beta chain features in type 1 diabetes. The study's findings and limits: For Type 1 diabetes patients, all four CD4+ subsets carried TCRB CDR3s that were moderately but significantly shorter. Patients showed naive, central memory and Treg TCRB repertoires that appeared more similar than those of healthy donors.

Turning to this clone: No antigen is known for it.

Of the isolated RNA, all was reverse transcribed, and so the sequenced material was expressed TCRB transcripts. The data were produced by immunoSEQ multiplex PCR, yet TCRdb's version contains in-frame clones alone and is incomplete. The sample lists roughly 240,000 clones, approximately 24% seen once, with about 0.011% in the top ten. Germline V CDR1 and CDR2: SEHNR, FQNEAQ (reference sequence). Trimming cost V 8 bases and J 2 bases; bases outside gene matches: 11. The CDR3 contains 15 residues. The sequenced sample consisted of naive CD4+ T cells from blood. The chain carries TRBV7-9 and TRBJ2-7, with 8 bases that match TRBD2. The TCR comes from a woman aged 25 to 39 with type 1 diabetes. CDR3 in DNA: TGTGCCAGCCTGGGGGCGGGAGGACGAACCTACGAGCAGTACTTC. Residues: CASLGAGGRTYEQYF.